This T cell receptor (beta chain) was recorded in a study of response to subunit inactivated influenza vaccine. Study-wide findings and caveats: Each seasonal influenza vaccination, the authors suggested, recruits few new T cells.

One entry per CDR3 protein, called by TCRdb with MiXCR from the RT-PCR reads. The table shows some 500,000 distinct CDR3 sequences, with approximately 15% occurring only once. The germline V gene has CDR1 MNHEY and CDR2 SVGEGT. V lost 5 bases and J 2 bases, leaving 10 bases between the germline ends. CDR3 length: 13 residues. Remarks on this clonotype: Its matching antigen is unknown.

The material was CD4+ T cells sorted from PBMCs, obtained roughly 24 months after vaccination. This sequence was found in a man aged 50 to 69 who received an inactivated influenza vaccine. The chain carries TRBV6-2 or TRBV6-3 and TRBJ2-7, with unresolved D. The CDR3 coding sequence is TGTGCCAGCAGTCCCCCTGCCACCTACGAGCAGTACTTC. This encodes CASSPPATYEQYF.